The rows below give T cell receptor beta chains drawn from one sample of a study of CD8 T cells in ankylosing spondylitis. One entry per CDR3 protein, called by TCRdb with MiXCR from the 5' RACE reads. This sample has about 69,000 distinct CDR3 sequences; 5.3% occur once, and the top ten carry 2% to 2.5%. Source material: blood, either unsorted or a sorted T cell fraction (not recorded which). These receptors all come from a male donor with ankylosing spondylitis or in good health (not recorded which). The conserved cysteine and the conserved F or W are not part of the CDR3 here. Each record gives: J gene, V gene, CDR3 protein.

>TRBJ2-1|TRBV12-3/TRBV12-4
ASSTGLSNEQF
>TRBJ2-7|TRBV5-1
ASRPDSATYEQY
>TRBJ2-1|TRBV12-3/TRBV12-4
ASTPGLAHEQF
>TRBJ2-1|TRBV5-1
ASSLGGGASYNEQF
>TRBJ2-2|TRBV12-3/TRBV12-4
ASRGQGSTGELF
>TRBJ2-1|TRBV5-1
ASSLAGSNNEQF
>TRBJ2-2|TRBV11-2
ASSLLNTGELF
>TRBJ2-7|TRBV5-1
ASSLGSGRGNEQY
>TRBJ2-3|TRBV5-1
ASSLEDPDTQY
>TRBJ1-4|TRBV28
ASSLGQTPEKLF
>TRBJ1-1|TRBV4-1
ASRPEARTGGLLAF
>TRBJ2-3|TRBV9
ASSVGMATDTQY
>TRBJ2-1|TRBV7-4
ASSFQDLEQF
>TRBJ2-5|TRBV28
AIKRSGTQLETQY
>TRBJ2-2|TRBV20-1
SADSRRDNTGELF
>TRBJ2-2|TRBV5-1
ASSTLLPRLTGGETGELF
>TRBJ2-5|TRBV5-1
ASSLGGEETQY
>TRBJ2-5|TRBV11-2
ASSPQLAGEETQY
>TRBJ1-2|TRBV28
ASTDSYGYT
>TRBJ2-7|TRBV21-1
ASRTLRDSSYEQY
>TRBJ1-3|TRBV6-5
ASLSSGNTIY
>TRBJ2-3|TRBV7-6
ASSLAAGGNTDTQY
>TRBJ2-2|TRBV5-1
ASKANANTGELF
>TRBJ1-2|TRBV4-1
ASSQDRSGYGYT
>TRBJ2-5|TRBV6-1
ASSGYQRYETQY
>TRBJ2-5|TRBV29-1
SGQTGQGQETQY
>TRBJ2-5|TRBV5-1
ASSISGTSGQETQY
>TRBJ2-4|TRBV28
ASSFGKNIQY
>TRBJ2-5|TRBV7-2
ASSSGGQGSQETQY
>TRBJ1-5|TRBV7-9
ASSSPPRASNQPQH
>TRBJ2-5|TRBV6-4
ASTRGGGTGRSETQY
>TRBJ2-1|TRBV20-1
SANAGTGHLDEQF
>TRBJ2-3|TRBV3-1
ASSYKTSDTDTQY
>TRBJ2-5|TRBV5-1
ASSKTTDQETQY
>TRBJ2-2|TRBV11-3
ASSSRTGESNTGELF
>TRBJ2-3|TRBV20-1
SAQEGPTDTQY
>TRBJ2-7|TRBV28
ASNGGVYEQY
>TRBJ1-4|TRBV3-1
ASSKVPGQGDDGEKLF
>TRBJ1-1|TRBV4-3
ASSFAAPAAGTEAF
>TRBJ2-2|TRBV4-2
ASGPGGIDTGELF
>TRBJ1-5|TRBV12-3/TRBV12-4
ASSPPGQRNQPQH
>TRBJ2-2|TRBV28
ASSFAGEDTGELF
>TRBJ1-1|TRBV7-6
ASSLVGPDLGAF
>TRBJ2-7|TRBV20-1
SARGEGEQY
>TRBJ2-7|TRBV12-3/TRBV12-4
ASSFGVSEQY
>TRBJ2-1|TRBV5-1
ASSLAGLAGGLNEQF
>TRBJ1-1|TRBV4-2
ASSPPLGQGAVGSDTKAF
>TRBJ2-5|TRBV5-1
ASSLGGRILAETQY
>TRBJ2-7|TRBV20-1
SASPTQGGYEQY
>TRBJ2-2|TRBV11-2
ASLRTFGGTNTGELF
>TRBJ2-1|TRBV9
ASSVTGRGEQF
>TRBJ1-2|TRBV5-1
ASSLEEAGGYGYT
>TRBJ2-7|TRBV15
ATSSTGGTSEQY
>TRBJ2-1|TRBV3-1
ASLGWGSSYNEQF